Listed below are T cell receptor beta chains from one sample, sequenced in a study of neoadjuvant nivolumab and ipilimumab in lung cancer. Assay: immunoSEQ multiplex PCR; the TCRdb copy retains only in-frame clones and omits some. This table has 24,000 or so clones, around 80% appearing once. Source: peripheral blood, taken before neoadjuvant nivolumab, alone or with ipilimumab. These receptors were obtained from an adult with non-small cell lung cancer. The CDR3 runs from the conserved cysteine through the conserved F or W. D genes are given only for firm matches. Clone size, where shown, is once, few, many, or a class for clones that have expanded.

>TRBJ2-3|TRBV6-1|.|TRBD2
CASSEAGAGGFSDTQYF
TGTGCCAGCAGTGAAGCGGGAGCGGGGGGATTTTCAGATACGCAGTATTTT
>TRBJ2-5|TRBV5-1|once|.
CASSQGRIALFQETQYF
TGCGCCAGCAGCCAGGGAAGAATCGCCCTTTTCCAAGAGACCCAGTACTTC
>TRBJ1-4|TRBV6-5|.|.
CASSYSPGGVEKLFF
TGTGCCAGCAGTTACTCTCCGGGGGGCGTCGAAAAACTGTTTTTT
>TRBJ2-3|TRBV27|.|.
CASSTGLYADTQYF
TGTGCCAGCAGTACAGGGTTGTATGCAGATACGCAGTATTTT
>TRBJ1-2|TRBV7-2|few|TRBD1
CASSQQGPWGYTF
TGTGCCAGCAGCCAACAGGGGCCTTGGGGCTACACCTTC
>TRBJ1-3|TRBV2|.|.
CASSEAGNTIYF
TGTGCCAGCAGTGAAGCCGGAAACACCATATATTTT
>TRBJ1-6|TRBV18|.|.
CASSPRGYQNSPLHF
TGTGCCAGCTCACCAAGAGGGTATCAGAATTCACCCCTCCACTTT
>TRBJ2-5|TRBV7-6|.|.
CASSLGNAETQYF
TGTGCCAGCAGCTTAGGTAATGCGGAGACCCAGTACTTC
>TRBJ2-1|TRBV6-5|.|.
CASSTPFGPNEQFF
TGTGCCAGCAGTACCCCTTTCGGTCCCAATGAGCAGTTCTTC
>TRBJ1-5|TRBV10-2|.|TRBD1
CASMDRPNQPQHF
TGCGCCAGCATGGACAGGCCCAATCAGCCCCAGCATTTT
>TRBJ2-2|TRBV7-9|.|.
CASSQGGLTGELFF
TGTGCCAGCAGCCAGGGTGGGCTCACCGGGGAGCTGTTTTTT
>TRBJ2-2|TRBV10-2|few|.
CASTPGLNTGELFF
TGCGCCAGCACCCCGGGACTTAACACCGGGGAGCTGTTTTTT
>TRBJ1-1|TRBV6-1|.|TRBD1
CANGQGALGTEAFF
TGTGCCAATGGACAGGGGGCGCTTGGCACTGAAGCTTTCTTT
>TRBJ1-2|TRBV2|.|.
CASRWGSGYTF
TGTGCCAGCAGATGGGGGAGTGGCTACACCTTC
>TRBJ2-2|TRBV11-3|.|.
CASSPFHREWRTGELFF
TGTGCCAGCAGCCCCTTCCACAGGGAGTGGCGCACCGGGGAGCTGTTTTTT
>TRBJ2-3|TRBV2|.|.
CASSEAGGVTDTQYF
TGTGCCAGCAGTGAGGCAGGAGGGGTCACAGATACGCAGTATTTT
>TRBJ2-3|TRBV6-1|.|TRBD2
CASSEWRGGVSTDTQYF
TGTGCCAGCAGTGAATGGCGGGGGGGGGTTAGTACAGATACGCAGTATTTT
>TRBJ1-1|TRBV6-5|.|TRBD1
CASSRRGDTEAFF
TGTGCCAGCAGCCGCAGGGGGGACACTGAAGCTTTCTTT
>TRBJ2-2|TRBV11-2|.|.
CASSLFKGRRNTGELFF
TGTGCCAGCAGCTTATTCAAAGGGAGAAGAAACACCGGGGAGCTGTTTTTT
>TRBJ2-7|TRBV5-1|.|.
CASRGGDSEEQYF
TGCGCCAGCAGAGGGGGGGACAGTGAAGAGCAGTACTTC
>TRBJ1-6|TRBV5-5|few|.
CASSLQGRDSPLHF
TGTGCCAGCAGCTTGCAGGGAAGGGACTCACCCCTCCACTTT
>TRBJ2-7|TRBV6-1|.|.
CASSVEVGQAYEQYF
TGTGCCAGCAGTGTCGAAGTAGGACAAGCCTACGAGCAGTACTTC
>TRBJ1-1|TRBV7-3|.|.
CASSANLVPVAFF
TGTGCCAGCAGCGCCAACCTGGTACCTGTTGCTTTCTTT
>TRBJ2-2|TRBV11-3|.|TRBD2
CASSPRPGLALNTGELFF
TGTGCCAGCAGCCCCCGACCCGGACTAGCCTTAAACACCGGGGAGCTGTTTTTT
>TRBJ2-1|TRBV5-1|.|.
CASSLALQVNEQFF
TGCGCCAGCAGCTTGGCCCTTCAGGTCAATGAGCAGTTCTTC
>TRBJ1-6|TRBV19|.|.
CATSDFGSPLHF
TGTGCCACCTCAGACTTTGGTTCACCCCTCCACTTT
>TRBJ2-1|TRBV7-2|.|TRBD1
CASSTDRGRVNEQFF
TGTGCCAGCAGCACCGACAGGGGGCGTGTGAATGAGCAGTTCTTC
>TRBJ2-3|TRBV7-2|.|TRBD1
CASSYDRGPRTDTQYF
TGTGCCAGCAGCTATGACAGGGGACCACGCACAGATACGCAGTATTTT
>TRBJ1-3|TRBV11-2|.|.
CASSLGTSGNTIYF
TGTGCCAGCAGCTTAGGGACTTCTGGAAACACCATATATTTT
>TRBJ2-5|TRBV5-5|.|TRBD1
CASSLQGQETQYF
TGTGCCAGCAGCTTACAGGGGCAAGAGACCCAGTACTTC
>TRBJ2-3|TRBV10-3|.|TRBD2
CAIMGGGSTDTQYF
TGTGCCATCATGGGCGGGGGGAGCACAGATACGCAGTATTTT
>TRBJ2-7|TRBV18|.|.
CASSQGNEQYF
TGTGCCAGCTCACAGGGAAACGAGCAGTACTTC
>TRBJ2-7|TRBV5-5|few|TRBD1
CASRGTGRFEQYF
TGTGCCAGTCGAGGGACAGGGCGGTTCGAGCAGTACTTC
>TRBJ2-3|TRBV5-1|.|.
CASSFVADTQYF
TGCGCCAGCAGCTTTGTTGCAGATACGCAGTATTTT
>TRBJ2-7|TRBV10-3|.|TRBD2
CAISDPKLAGGNTYEQYF
TGTGCCATCAGTGATCCGAAACTAGCGGGGGGGAATACCTACGAGCAGTACTTC
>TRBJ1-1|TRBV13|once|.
CASSFPAEAFF
TGTGCCAGCAGCTTTCCAGCTGAAGCTTTCTTT